The 10 T cell receptor beta chains given below trace back to one sample, sequenced in a study of T cell responses to AZD1222 COVID-19 vaccine. Clones were sequenced by immunoSEQ multiplex PCR, and TCRdb holds only the in-frame ones, with some missing. The sample has about 78,000 clones; roughly 82% are singletons. This sample comprised peripheral blood, obtained on day 0 of AZD1222 vaccination. The origin of the receptors is an adult in good health.

The chain joins TRBV2 to TRBJ2-2; 10 nucleotides align to TRBD2. The CDR3 loop spans 15 amino acids. CDR1 and CDR2 from the germline V gene are SNHLY and FYNNEI. Germline trimming cut 7 bases from V and 1 base from J; bases unmatched to any gene: 3. CDR3 amino acids: CASTGLAENTGELFF. The CDR3 DNA follows: TGTGCCAGCACCGGACTAGCGGAGAACACCGGGGAGCTGTTTTTT.

V is TRBV4-1 and J is TRBJ1-5, with 7 bases lining up with TRBD1. This CDR3 region has 15 residues. From germline, CDR1 is MGHRA and CDR2 YSYEKL. V trimming: 1 base; J trimming: 6 bases; junction bases outside the gene matches: 6. CDR3 bases: TGCGCCAGCAGCCAAGTTGAGGGGGCGGGTCAGCCCCAGCATTTT. Translated, it gives CASSQVEGAGQPQHF.

This clone was recorded once. J is TRBJ2-3 and V is TRBV7-7; 7 bases agree with TRBD1. The CDR3 has 14 amino acids. Germline CDR1 and CDR2: SSHAT and FNYEAQ (reference sequence). V shed 5 bases, J shed 1 base, and the junction held 3 bases outside the gene matches. CDR3 DNA sequence: TGTGCCAGCAGCGGAACAGGGGGCACAGATACGCAGTATTTT. The encoded protein is CASSGTGGTDTQYF.

The chain combines TRBV29-1 with TRBJ1-5, with D possibly matching TRBD1 (5 bases). This CDR3 region has 14 residues. Trimming shortened V by 6 bases and J by 3 bases, and 15 bases separated the two germline ends. CDR1 is SQVTM, CDR2 ANQGSEA, per germline. The CDR3 bases are TGCAGCGTGAAGGGGTCGGGTATCAATCAGCCCCAGCATTTT. This gives the protein CSVKGSGINQPQHF.

The V call is TRBV5-1, the J call TRBJ2-3, with 8 bases fitting TRBD2. CDR3 size: 15 residues. Germline trimming cut 0 bases from V and 4 bases from J; bases unmatched to any gene: 4. The germline V gene has CDR1 SGHRS and CDR2 YFSETQ. CDR3 residues: CASSLDGRAADTQYF. Written as DNA, the CDR3 is TGCGCCAGCAGCTTGGACGGGAGGGCCGCAGATACGCAGTATTTT.

As regards this clone: Different DNA sequences within this sample yield the same CDR3. The V gene is TRBV5-1, the J gene TRBJ1-1; a weak D match, TRBD1 (5 bases). This CDR3 has 14 residues. The V gene lost 3 bases and the J gene lost 4 bases, with 13 bases spanning the gap. The germline gives CDR1 SGHRS, CDR2 YFSETQ. Here the CDR3 DNA reads TGCGCCAGCAGCTCCCAGGGCGGGGGCACTGAAGCTTTCTTT. This sequence encodes CASSSQGGGTEAFF.

This clone is a singleton in its sample. V usage is TRBV7-2 and J usage is TRBJ1-5; D ambiguous. The V gene's germline CDR1 is SGHTA and CDR2 FQGNSA. The CDR3 sequence is 13 residues long. The V end lost 1 base, the J end lost 6 bases, and 7 bases lay between the germline ends. CDR3: CASSLEAIQPQHF. The CDR3 DNA follows: TGTGCCAGCAGCTTAGAAGCGATTCAGCCCCAGCATTTT.

The chain joins TRBV19 to TRBJ1-1, with D possibly TRBD1 on 6 matching bases. Looked up from germline, CDR1 is LNHDA and CDR2 is SQIVND (reference sequence). V was cut by 8 bases and J by 2 bases, with 12 bases left in between. This CDR3 spans 13 amino acids. CDR3 in amino acids: CASQDRLNTEAFF. As DNA, the CDR3 is TGTGCCAGTCAGGACAGACTCAACACTGAAGCTTTCTTT.

This chain connects TRBV4-1 to TRBJ1-6; possibly TRBD1 for D (6 bases). V lost 2 bases and J 10 bases, leaving 21 bases between the germline ends. Germline V gene data show CDR1 as MGHRA and CDR2 as YSYEKL. The CDR3 length is 17 residues. The CDR3 DNA reads TGCGCCAGCAGCCAACTACCCGGTGGACAGAGGTACTCACCCCTCCACTTT. This gives the protein CASSQLPGGQRYSPLHF.

This sequence joins TRBV13 and TRBJ2-3; the match to TRBD2 covers 12 bases. The CDR3 is 17 residues long. Germline trimming cut 5 bases from V and 5 bases from J; bases unmatched to any gene: 11. Germline V CDR1 and CDR2: PRHDT, FYEKMQ (reference sequence). As DNA, the CDR3 is TGTGCCAGCAGCCCCCGTCCTAGCGGGAGGGCCATAGATACGCAGTATTTT. This encodes CASSPRPSGRAIDTQYF.